The present T cell receptor beta chain was sequenced within a study of T cell responses to AZD1222 COVID-19 vaccine. Only in-frame clones appear in the TCRdb table, and some are missing; sequencing was by immunoSEQ multiplex PCR. The table has about 170,000 clones, around 88% seen once; the top ten hold 0.85% to 1.1%. In the case of this clone: Antigen unknown.

Germline V gene data show CDR1 as KGHSH and CDR2 as LQKENI. The ends lost 3 bases at V and 9 bases at J; junction bases unmatched: 10. The CDR3 runs 15 residues. Study findings and constraints: Spike-specific TCR breadth and depth went up after people got two AZD1222 doses. Of the AZD1222 recipients, only 5 or 6 were seropositive at baseline.

This clonotype was obtained from an adult who received the AZD1222 COVID-19 vaccine. Specimen: peripheral blood, collected 28 days after the second AZD1222 dose. The chain links TRBV18 to TRBJ1-5; 8 bases match TRBD1. The CDR3 loop reads CASSPGTGPKGPQHF. For the CDR3, the DNA is TGTGCCAGCTCACCCGGGACAGGTCCTAAGGGGCCCCAGCATTTT.